Listed below are T cell receptor beta chains from one sample, sequenced in a study of blood T cell repertoires in COVID-19. TCRdb's copy holds only in-frame clones and misses some; the assay was immunoSEQ multiplex PCR. The data show roughly 99,000 clones, about 90% seen once. The source material was peripheral blood. Receptors originate from a man aged 40-55 years with active or convalescent COVID-19. CDR3s include the opening cysteine and the closing phenylalanine or tryptophan. The D gene is left open where the match is weak. Only part of the rows carry a size: once, few, many, or a class if the clone is expanded.

NA TRBJ1-1 TRBV28 NA TGTGCCAGCAGTTTACTGTGGGCGAACACTGAAGCTTTCTTT CASSLLWANTEAFF
few TRBJ1-6 TRBV6-6 TRBD1 TGTGCCAGCAGGGATGACGGGACAGCGCGAAATTCACCCCTCCACTTT CASRDDGTARNSPLHF
NA TRBJ2-1 TRBV5-5 NA TGTGCCAGCATCCCTTGGGCTGGAGGGAGCTCCTACAATGAGCAGTTCTTC CASIPWAGGSSYNEQFF
NA TRBJ1-5 TRBV27 NA TGTGCCAGCAGTCCGGAGGGGACCCGCAATCAGCCCCAGCATTTT CASSPEGTRNQPQHF
NA TRBJ1-3 TRBV15 NA TGTGCCACCAGCAGAGAACCCCAGGGGTCAGGAAACACCATATATTTT CATSREPQGSGNTIYF
NA TRBJ2-7 TRBV7-7 TRBD1 TGTGCCAGCAGCTTAGAACAGGGGACCTACGAGCAGTACTTC CASSLEQGTYEQYF
once TRBJ1-2 TRBV27 TRBD1 TGTGCCAGCAGTTCACTCCGGGACAGGGTTAGCGGCTACACCTTC CASSSLRDRVSGYTF
NA TRBJ2-1 TRBV9 NA TGTGCCAGCAGCGTTCGTGGCGGGGTTAGCTCCTACAATGAGCAGTTCTTC CASSVRGGVSSYNEQFF
NA TRBJ1-5 TRBV10-1 NA TGCGCCATAACAGATAGCAATCAGCCCCAGCATTTT CAITDSNQPQHF
NA TRBJ1-6 TRBV7-3 TRBD1 TGTGCCAGCAGCTTAGGGGGACAGGGGGCTGCACCCCTCCACTTT CASSLGGQGAAPLHF
NA TRBJ1-2 TRBV3-1/TRBV3-2 NA TGTGCCAGCAGCCAAGATACAGGGTTCTATGGCTACACCTTC CASSQDTGFYGYTF
NA TRBJ2-7 TRBV5-1 TRBD2 TGCGCCAGCAGCTCTAGGGGGACTAGCGGTTACGAGCAGTACTTC CASSSRGTSGYEQYF
NA TRBJ2-3 TRBV10-3 TRBD1 TGTGCCATCAGTGCTTCGGGACAGGCTAGCACAGATACGCAGTATTTT CAISASGQASTDTQYF
NA TRBJ2-7 TRBV7-2 NA TGTGCCAGCAGCTTAGGAGTAAGCCAGGGATACGAGCAGTACTTC CASSLGVSQGYEQYF
NA TRBJ2-7 TRBV7-2 TRBD2 TGTGCCAGCAGCACTAGTGTAGGCGGGGGCTCCTACGAGCAGTACTTC CASSTSVGGGSYEQYF
NA TRBJ2-7 TRBV7-2 TRBD2 TGTGCCAGCAGCTTAGGAACGACTAGCGGAGGTTACTACGAGCAGTACTTC CASSLGTTSGGYYEQYF
NA TRBJ2-1 TRBV7-3 TRBD2 TGTGCCAGCAGCCCGACTAGCGGGAGTAGAAATGAGCAGTTCTTC CASSPTSGSRNEQFF
NA TRBJ2-5 TRBV24-1 TRBD1 TGTGCCACCAGTGATTACAGGACAGGGGGCGTAGAGACCCAGTACTTC CATSDYRTGGVETQYF
NA TRBJ2-1 TRBV14 TRBD1 TGTGCCAGCAGCCACCGGACAGGGATGGGGCGAAATGAGCAGTTCTTC CASSHRTGMGRNEQFF
NA TRBJ2-3 TRBV11-1 TRBD2 TGTGCCAGCAGCTTGGGAGGGGCTACAGATACGCAGTATTTT CASSLGGATDTQYF
NA TRBJ1-3 TRBV7-9 NA TGTGCCAGCAGCCCCAGTGGAAACACCATATATTTT CASSPSGNTIYF
NA TRBJ2-1 TRBV30 NA NA CAWSVGSGAFF
NA TRBJ2-1 TRBV5-1 TRBD2 TGCGCCAGCAGCTTTAGAAACCTAGCGGGGAGTTCCTCCTACAATGAGCAGTTCTTC CASSFRNLAGSSSYNEQFF
NA TRBJ1-5 TRBV25-1 NA TGTGCCAGCAGTGAATCCAGGGGTAGTCAGCCCCAGCATTTT CASSESRGSQPQHF
NA TRBJ2-7 TRBV7-2 TRBD1 TGTGCCAGCAGCTTAGGGACAGGGGTATTAATGGGGGAGCAGTACTTC CASSLGTGVLMGEQYF
NA TRBJ1-2 TRBV19 TRBD1 TGTGCCAGTAGTCCGACAGGGGAGCGGGTTTATGGCTACACCTTC CASSPTGERVYGYTF
NA TRBJ2-1 TRBV30 TRBD1 TGTGCCTGGACCCAACCCGGGACAGGGGTCTACAATGAGCAGTTCTTC CAWTQPGTGVYNEQFF
NA TRBJ2-1 TRBV27 TRBD2 TGTGCCAGCAGTTCGGGACTAGCGGGAGTAGGCTACAATGAGCAGTTCTTC CASSSGLAGVGYNEQFF
NA TRBJ2-2 TRBV28 TRBD1 TGTGCCAGCAGCCCCTCGGGACAGCCTAACACCGGGGAGCTGTTTTTT CASSPSGQPNTGELFF
NA TRBJ2-7 TRBV9 NA TGTGCCAGCAGCGTAGGAGCAGGGTTAGGCTACGAGCAGTACTTC CASSVGAGLGYEQYF
NA TRBJ2-5 TRBV18 NA TGTGCCAGCTCACCTCCAGGGGAGATGAAGACCCAGTACTTC CASSPPGEMKTQYF
NA TRBJ1-5 TRBV30 TRBD1 TGTGCCTGGAGTGGGGGGACAGGGACAGGAAGCAATCAGCCCCAGCATTTT CAWSGGTGTGSNQPQHF
NA TRBJ2-5 TRBV14 TRBD2 TGTGCCAGCAGCCGCCCGGGACTATTCCAAGAGACCCAGTACTTC CASSRPGLFQETQYF
few TRBJ2-7 TRBV24-1 TRBD1 TGTGCCACCAGCGGGACAGGGAGCTCCTACGAGCAGTACTTC CATSGTGSSYEQYF
NA TRBJ2-5 TRBV19 TRBD2 TGTGCCAGTAGTAGCCGGACTAGCGGGCAAGAGACCCAGTACTTC CASSSRTSGQETQYF
NA TRBJ1-6 TRBV28 NA TGTGCCTCCAACGGGGGGCAGTTTAGCAATTCACCCCTCCACTTT CASNGGQFSNSPLHF
NA TRBJ2-3 TRBV7-2 TRBD2 TGTGCCAGCAGCTTAGCGGGACTACTCGTGGCGCAGTATTTT CASSLAGLLVAQYF
NA TRBJ2-3 TRBV5-1 TRBD1 TGCGCCAGCAGCAGGGGACAGGTCGCCGATACGCAGTATTTT CASSRGQVADTQYF
NA TRBJ1-3 TRBV7-9 NA TGTGCCAGCAGCTCTTCAAACAGCTACTCTGGAAACACCATATATTTT CASSSSNSYSGNTIYF
NA TRBJ2-5 TRBV5-4 TRBD1 TGTGCCAGCAGCTCCGCCCCACAGGGGGCAGAGACCCAGTACTTC CASSSAPQGAETQYF
few TRBJ2-5 TRBV4-1 TRBD1 TGCGCCAGCAGCCAGGGACAGGCGGAGACCCAGTACTTC CASSQGQAETQYF
NA TRBJ1-1 TRBV12-3/TRBV12-4 NA TGTGCCAGCAGTCTACTATTGAACACTGAAGCTTTCTTT CASSLLLNTEAFF
once TRBJ2-7 TRBV6-6 NA TGTGCCAGCAGCCCCCCCCAGGGGTCCTACGAGCAGTACTTC CASSPPQGSYEQYF
NA TRBJ1-5 TRBV28 TRBD1 TGTGCCAGCAGTTTCTCGTCCAGGGGGCAAGTTCAGCCCCAGCATTTT CASSFSSRGQVQPQHF
few TRBJ1-2 TRBV27 TRBD1 TGTGCCAGCAGTTCCGGACAGGGGGGTAACTATGGCTACACCTTC CASSSGQGGNYGYTF
NA TRBJ2-3 TRBV5-6 TRBD2 TGTGCCAGCAGCTTTGAGGCTAGCGGGAGAACAACAGATACGCAGTATTTT CASSFEASGRTTDTQYF
NA TRBJ2-1 TRBV7-2 TRBD2 TGTGCCAGCAGCCAAGGGCTTTCTGCGGGAGGGTACAATGAGCAGTTCTTC CASSQGLSAGGYNEQFF
NA TRBJ2-7 TRBV21-1 NA TGTGCCAGCAGCAAAGCGAGTAGCGGGAGATTTCAGTACTTC CASSKASSGRFQYF
NA TRBJ2-7 TRBV7-3 NA TGTGCCAGCAGCTTAACGTCGACAGGAAGCTACGAGCAGTACTTC CASSLTSTGSYEQYF
NA TRBJ1-2 TRBV7-8 NA TGTGCCAGCAGCTTAGTTCGGACAGTTAACTATGGCTACACCTTC CASSLVRTVNYGYTF
NA TRBJ1-2 TRBV2 TRBD1 TGTGCCAGCGTCCGGGACAGGGGGTTCTATGGCTACACCTTC CASVRDRGFYGYTF
NA TRBJ2-3 TRBV23-1 NA TGCGCCAGCAGTCAACCTCCCCAGGATACGCAGTATTTT CASSQPPQDTQYF
NA TRBJ1-1 TRBV7-3 NA TGTGCCAGCAGCTCACAAGACGGCGGGAAAGCTTTCTTT CASSSQDGGKAFF
once TRBJ1-2 TRBV7-2 TRBD1 TGTGCCAGCAGCTGGTACGGGACAGGAGATGGCTACACCTTC CASSWYGTGDGYTF
once TRBJ2-7 TRBV2 NA TGTGCCAGCAGTGTATATAGTTCCTACGAGCAGTACTTC CASSVYSSYEQYF
NA TRBJ1-3 TRBV25-1 NA TGTGCCAGCAGTGGAGCCGGGAGCTCTGGAAACACCATATATTTT CASSGAGSSGNTIYF
NA TRBJ1-4 TRBV28 NA TGTGCCAGCAGCGCTTACACCGGGACAAGAAATGAAAAACTGTTTTTT CASSAYTGTRNEKLFF
NA TRBJ2-7 TRBV3-1/TRBV3-2 NA TGTGCCAGCAGCACCCCGAGATCAGGAACCTACGAGCAGTACTTC CASSTPRSGTYEQYF
NA TRBJ1-2 TRBV25-1 TRBD1 TGTGCCAGCACCGGGACAGGGGGCGGCTACACCTTC CASTGTGGGYTF
NA TRBJ2-5 TRBV18 TRBD1 TGTGCCAGCTCCGGGACAGAGCTAGGGACCCAGTACTTC CASSGTELGTQYF